One T cell receptor (beta chain) is described in this entry. Its antigen target is currently unknown. No base quality information exists; no much larger clone differs at one position. The sample originates from a study of T cell responses to AZD1222 COVID-19 vaccine (dated by TCRdb to the early 2020s). Regarding the research as a whole: AZD1222 recipients whose second dose came at about 4 weeks and those whose second dose came at about 12 weeks were combined into one group, since spike-specific TCR depth and breadth did not differ between the two schedules. TCR sequencing covered 233 trial participants: around 210 given two doses of AZD1222 and some 25 given two doses of MenACWY control vaccine. Enrollment into the trials was organized by age into subgroups of 18-55, 56-69 and 70-plus years, and those subgroups contained roughly 140, 27 and 60 TCR-sequenced participants, respectively.

Broader findings and caveats from the paper: Because no day 14 peak-response samples were available, repertoires were characterized only after the peak T cell response. Participants were mostly white British and included more females than males, and it was suggested by the authors that clonal diversity may have been underestimated. Nearly half of unique spike-specific TCRs reportedly recognized epitopes outside regions mutated in the B.1.351 and B.1.1.7 variants. Conclusions about previously exposed vaccinees are limited, since just six or seven AZD1222 recipients were seropositive for SARS-CoV-2 at baseline. The vaccine-associated CD4 TCRs covered the entire spike protein, and the dominant responses fell in regions 160-218 and 743-854. Spike-specific TCR breadth and depth rose significantly after two AZD1222 doses compared with day 0 and with MenACWY recipients. In the small 56-69-year group, the increase in depth fell short of significance, most likely because of low power.

The germline V end is reduced by 5 bases and the J end by 5 bases; junction bases left unmatched: 16. Measured from the cysteine to the phenylalanine, the CDR3 is 17 residues long. Here the CDR3 DNA is all that survives: 51 bases in frame from base 1. For CDR1 and CDR2, the germline V gene lists SGHVS and FQNEAQ. The CDR3 regions of human TCRbeta chains were analyzed by immunosequencing. From the authors' description of their analysis: TCRs in the repertoires were compared against a reference library of SARS-CoV-2-specific TCRs that had been generated with the MIRA antigen-specificity platform. Breadth was defined as the fraction of unique TCRs that were SARS-CoV-2-associated, and depth was defined as the fraction of total T cells that were SARS-CoV-2-associated. Using the MIRA data, every spike-specific TCR was mapped to the spike region that the TCR reacted to and assigned to either a CD4 or a CD8 class. Log10-transformed breadth and depth values were compared by one-way ANOVA with Sidak's multiple comparisons tests. TCRdb holds this immuneACCESS table with in-frame rearrangements only. Some clones are missing; in checked studies, unresolved V genes explain under half, and the rest has no known cause. Clonal size and the V and J genes are those of that table, whereas D and trimming came from the DNA. Counted in this sample were more than 150,000 clones; approximately 91% of them appeared once. Nearly 1% of the sample is taken by the ten largest.

The label giving this sample's time point can be read as: baseline before first vaccination. Samples from vaccinated people were obtained from the UK trials COV001 and COV002, which included a single-blind randomized controlled phase 2/3 trial of AZD1222 (ChAdOx1 nCoV-19) in healthy adults. For TCRbeta chain sequencing, PBMC samples were collected from trial participants at day 0 and at day 28 after the second dose. This receptor chain uses TRBV7-8 and TRBJ1-1; TRBD1 lines up with 8 middle nucleotides. The sequencing used peripheral blood, collected on day 0 of AZD1222 vaccination. The clonotype originates from an adult in good health. CDR3 protein: CASSPLSPPGGETEAFF. The DNA reads as follows: TGTGCCAGCAGCCCCTTATCCCCACCAGGGGGCGAAACTGAAGCTTTCTTT.